These 20 T cell receptor beta chains were all obtained from the same sample, sequenced in a study of OX40 agonist ivuxolimab in advanced cancers. Some clones are missing from TCRdb's copy, which holds only in-frame ones; the method was immunoSEQ multiplex PCR. The table records about 20,000 clones, 70% to 90% of them present only once. This specimen consisted of CD4+ or CD8+ T cells sorted from blood, obtained in a trial of the OX40 agonist ivuxolimab. Receptor source: an adult with an advanced solid tumor such as melanoma, head and neck, liver or kidney cancer.

This clone was observed once. The chain joins TRBV25-1 to TRBJ2-2; 7 bases align to TRBD1. Per germline, CDR1 MGHDK and CDR2 SYGVNS. J lost 4 bases, V lost 4 bases, and 6 bases had no gene match. This CDR3 spans 15 amino acids. As DNA, the CDR3 is TGTGCCAGCAGTGCGACAGGGCTCGGCACCGGGGAGCTGTTTTTT. Residues: CASSATGLGTGELFF.

The chain uses TRBV29-1 and TRBJ1-2; no reliable D call. Deletions cut 7 bases from V and 4 bases from J, with 16 bases between. The V gene's germline CDR1 is SQVTM and CDR2 ANQGSEA. The CDR3 extends over 13 amino acids. Written as DNA, the CDR3 is TGCAGCGCCGACGTGGGCCAGATCTATGGCTACACCTTC. It encodes CSADVGQIYGYTF.

J is TRBJ2-5 and V is TRBV5-1, with 7 positions matching TRBD1. The J call is in doubt because the DNA end fits TRBJ2-7 better. CDR3 length equals 17 residues. Germline V gives CDR1 SGHRS, CDR2 YFSETQ. The CDR3: CASRIIPGQFSPYEQYF. The DNA for the CDR3 is TGCGCCAGCAGGATTATTCCGGGACAGTTTTCCCCCTACGAGCAGTACTTC.

CDR3 DNA sequence: TGTGCCAGCTCACCACCTGGCAACTCCTACGAGCAGTACTTC. It yields the protein CASSPPGNSYEQYF. The rearrangement links TRBV18 to TRBJ2-7; D gene unclear. Trimming took off 0 bases at V and 0 bases at J, with 6 bases between the two ends. CDR1 is KGHSH and CDR2 is LQKENI in the germline V gene. The CDR3 sequence is 14 residues long.

This chain connects TRBV19 to TRBJ2-3; TRBD2 aligns across 10 bases. The CDR3 has 15 residues. Germline CDR1 reads LNHDA; CDR2 reads SQIVND (reference sequence). V shed 9 bases and J 6 bases; nucleotides not matched to a gene: 12. The CDR3: CASRTSGQLRDTQYF. As DNA, the CDR3 is TGTGCCAGCCGGACTAGCGGACAACTCAGGGATACGCAGTATTTT.

The chain carries TRBV7-2 and TRBJ2-7, with D unclear. CDR3 length equals 12 residues. Trimming cost V 4 bases and J 0 bases, with 4 bases left between them. Germline assignment: CDR1 SGHTA and CDR2 FQGNSA. The CDR3 DNA reads as TGTGCCAGCAGCTCCTCCTCCTACGAGCAGTACTTC. Protein: CASSSSSYEQYF.

The chain has TRBV19 and TRBJ1-2; D uncertain. Germline CDR1 reads LNHDA; CDR2 reads SQIVND (reference sequence). V was cut by 3 bases and J by 8 bases, with 13 bases left in between. This CDR3 is 13 amino acids long. The CDR3 region is CASSIEPHRGYTF. Here the CDR3 DNA reads TGTGCCAGTAGTATCGAACCTCATAGGGGCTACACCTTC. The full variable domain, its missing parts supplied by reference TRBV19 and TRBJ1-2, is DGGITQSPKYLFRKEGQNVTLSCEQNLNHDAMYWYRQDPGQGLRLIYYSQIVNDFQKGDIAEGYSVSREKKESFPLTVTSAQKNPTAFYLCASSIEPHRGYTFGSGTRLTVV.

The V gene is TRBV27, the J gene TRBJ2-3, with D unclear. This CDR3 contains 12 residues. Germline V gene data show CDR1 as MNHEY and CDR2 as SMNVEV (reference sequence). Trimming removed 4 bases from V and 5 bases from J, with 7 bases in between. This chain's CDR3 is CASSSLGDTQYF. As DNA, the CDR3 is TGTGCCAGCAGTTCCCTAGGAGATACGCAGTATTTT.

The chain is built from TRBV7-9 and TRBJ1-2; D gene uncertain. The CDR3 has 11 residues. With 1 base removed from V and 7 bases from J, the gap between germline ends came to 4 bases. Germline V lookup: CDR1 SEHNR, CDR2 FQNEAQ (reference sequence). CDR3 loop: CASSLDSGYTF. CDR3 in DNA: TGTGCCAGCAGCTTAGATAGTGGCTACACCTTC.

The chain links TRBV5-4 to TRBJ2-7; TRBD2 aligns across 11 bases. The V and J ends lost 3 bases and 2 bases, in that order; junction bases with no gene match: 1. The CDR3 contains 14 residues. Germline loops: CDR1 SGHNT, CDR2 YYREEE (reference sequence). The CDR3 loop is CASSSGLAAYEQYF. The CDR3 bases are TGTGCCAGCAGCTCGGGACTAGCGGCCTACGAGCAGTACTTC.

The gene calls are TRBV10-3 and TRBJ2-2; D ambiguous. V was shortened by 7 bases and J by 4 bases, with 10 bases between the two germline ends. Germline lookup yields CDR1 ENHRY and CDR2 SYGVKD. The CDR3 consists of 13 residues. This chain's CDR3 is CAIINPGTGELFF. The CDR3, as DNA: TGTGCCATCATAAATCCGGGCACCGGGGAGCTGTTTTTT.

V usage is TRBV5-1 and J usage is TRBJ2-3, with unresolved D. Germline CDR1 and CDR2: SGHRS and YFSETQ. The CDR3 spans 14 residues. V lost 0 bases to trimming and J lost 4 bases, with 9 bases between them. The CDR3 protein is CASSLERAPDTQYF. CDR3 DNA: TGCGCCAGCAGCTTGGAACGAGCGCCAGATACGCAGTATTTT.

This clone was seen once. The rearrangement uses TRBV29-1 and TRBJ1-1; perhaps TRBD1 as D (6 bases). From germline, CDR1 is SQVTM and CDR2 ANQGSEA. The CDR3 runs to 13 residues. Trimming stripped 6 bases from V and 1 base from J, with 12 bases between. The CDR3 is CSVLGGANTEAFF. In nucleotides, the CDR3 is TGCAGCGTCCTTGGGGGGGCGAACACTGAAGCTTTCTTT.

Comment on this clone: One junction end disagrees with the germline gene, perhaps due to a read error. V and J are TRBV5-1 and TRBJ2-1, with 7 bases lining up with TRBD1. CDR3 size: 13 residues. In germline, CDR1 is SGHRS, CDR2 YFSETQ. DNA for the CDR3: TGCGCCAGCAGCTTGGGACAGGGCAATGAGCAATTCTTC. Translation: CASSLGQGNEQFF.

The CDR3 reads CASSLARGREQYF. The CDR3 nucleotides read TGTGCCAGCTCACTAGCCAGGGGGCGCGAGCAGTACTTC. The chain combines TRBV18 with TRBJ2-7; 8 positions agree with TRBD1. The CDR3 totals 13 residues. CDR1 and CDR2 from the germline V gene are KGHSH and LQKENI. V lost 4 bases, J lost 6 bases, and 5 bases stayed unmatched.

V gene TRBV7-2 combines with J gene TRBJ2-1; 14 bases match TRBD2. There are 18 residues in the CDR3. Unmatched junction bases numbered 5, after V lost 3 bases and J lost 1 base. Germline V gives CDR1 SGHTA, CDR2 FQGNSA. CDR3 region: CASSFGTSGGESYNEQFF. CDR3 DNA sequence: TGTGCCAGCAGCTTCGGGACTAGCGGGGGTGAATCCTACAATGAGCAGTTCTTC.

This sequence joins TRBV15 and TRBJ2-1; D might be TRBD2 (6 bases). CDR1 and CDR2 (germline): LNHNV, YYDKDF (reference sequence). Trimming cost V 0 bases and J 13 bases, with 13 bases left between them. This CDR3 region has 13 residues. CDR3 DNA sequence: TGTGCCACCAGCAGAGAACCAAGCGCGGGACAGTTCTTC. Amino acids: CATSREPSAGQFF.

The chain joins TRBV5-1 to TRBJ2-5; no firm D call. V was clipped by 1 base and J by 1 base, with 8 bases between them. Germline V gives CDR1 SGHRS, CDR2 YFSETQ. The CDR3 totals 14 residues. The CDR3 reads CASSLLPSQETQYF. The CDR3 DNA reads as TGCGCCAGCAGCTTGTTGCCCAGCCAAGAGACCCAGTACTTC.

The genes are TRBV7-8 and TRBJ2-7; D remains unclear. Trimming stripped 2 bases from V and 7 bases from J, with 15 bases between. CDR1 is SGHVS, CDR2 FQNEAQ, per germline. The CDR3 has 14 amino acids. The CDR3 sequence: CASSLQVEPPEQYF. As DNA, the CDR3 is TGTGCCAGCAGCTTACAGGTGGAACCTCCGGAGCAGTACTTC.

This clone has a single count. This rearrangement joins TRBV11-3 to TRBJ1-6; 7 bases agree with TRBD1. CDR1 SGHNT and CDR2 YENEEA come from the germline V gene. Germline trimming cut 5 bases from V and 10 bases from J; bases unmatched to any gene: 8. The CDR3 totals 14 residues. This CDR3 reads CASSRFDRESPLHF. The CDR3 nucleotides are TGTGCCAGCAGCCGATTCGACAGGGAATCACCCCTCCACTTT.